Below are 31 T cell receptor beta chains sequenced from a single sample in a study of T cells in Graves' hyperthyroidism and ophthalmopathy. Amplification of TCR beta CDR3 regions used RNA as the template. With the HTBI primer set, the TCR CDR3 went through a first round of RT-PCR. One entry per CDR3 protein results from TCRdb running MiXCR on the multiplex PCR reads. The sample lists approximately 400,000 distinct CDR3 sequences, 15% to 19% occurring once. Sequencing was done on a sample of blood. The receptors shown here come from a woman younger than 30 with Graves' hyperthyroidism.

This clonotype was picked up many times. The chain is built from TRBV6-1 and TRBJ1-1, with D possibly TRBD1 on 6 matching bases. The CDR3 extends over 14 amino acids. The V and J ends lost 5 bases and 10 bases respectively, with 20 bases between them. Per germline, CDR1 MNHNS and CDR2 SASEGT. CDR3 DNA: TGTGCCAGCAGTACCCCATTAAACACAGGGCGAGCTTTCTTT. Its translation is CASSTPLNTGRAFF.

This clonotype was found a few times. At one end the junction does not follow the germline gene, possibly because of a read error. The CDR3 region is CTSSEVGEGTEAFF. The CDR3, as DNA: TGTACCAGCAGTGAGGTCGGGGAGGGGACTGAAGCTTTCTTT. The chain links TRBV6-1 to TRBJ1-1, with a tentative D call TRBD1 (5 bases). Germline V gene lookup returns CDR1 MNHNS and CDR2 SASEGT. CDR3 length: 14 amino acids.

In this sample, this clonotype turned up a few times. This rearrangement joins TRBV14 to TRBJ2-2; possibly TRBD1 for D (5 bases). Trimming removed 4 bases at V and 5 bases at J, with 11 bases between. This CDR3 comprises 14 residues. The germline V gene encodes CDR1 SGHDN and CDR2 FVKESK. For the CDR3, the DNA is TGTGCCAGCAGCCCCCCAGGGAAGACCGGGGAGCTGTTTTTT. Amino acids: CASSPPGKTGELFF.

This clonotype has at least ten counts. V usage is TRBV11-2 and J usage is TRBJ2-5; possible D gene TRBD2, 6 bases. This CDR3 is built from 16 residues. CDR1 is SGHAT and CDR2 is FQNNGV in the germline V gene. V gave up 1 base and J gave up 11 bases, with 23 bases separating them. The CDR3 here is CASSLGLWRASGPQYF. DNA for the CDR3: TGTGCCAGCAGCTTAGGGTTATGGAGGGCGTCCGGGCCTCAGTACTTC.

The chain combines TRBV3-1 with TRBJ2-1, with 7 bases matching TRBD2. The CDR3 has 15 amino acids. Losses at the gene ends were 4 bases for V and 4 bases for J; bases not matched to a gene: 7. Germline assignment: CDR1 LGHDT and CDR2 YNNKEL (reference sequence). DNA of the CDR3: TGTGCCAGCAGCCTCAACGGGGAGGGGTACAATGAGCAGTTCTTC. This gives the protein CASSLNGEGYNEQFF.

The chain carries TRBV5-5 and TRBJ1-4; D may be TRBD1 (5 bases). Looked up from germline, CDR1 is SGHKS and CDR2 is YYEKEE (reference sequence). The CDR3 covers 15 residues. Trimming removed 0 bases from V and 0 bases from J, with 6 bases in between. Here the CDR3 reads CASSLGTTTNEKLFF. CDR3 sequence (DNA): TGTGCCAGCAGCTTGGGGACAACAACTAATGAAAAACTGTTTTTT.

This clonotype was seen repeatedly, ten times or more. V is TRBV24-1 and J is TRBJ2-5; TRBD2 agrees at 12 bases. Germline CDR1 KGHDR, CDR2 SFDVKD. V shed 3 bases and J 1 base; nucleotides not matched to a gene: 5. This CDR3 spans 17 amino acids. As DNA, the CDR3 is TGTGCCACCAGTGATCCTGGACTAGCGGGATTCCAAGAGACCCAGTACTTC. Its translation: CATSDPGLAGFQETQYF.

This rearrangement joins TRBV29-1 to TRBJ2-3; 11 bases fit TRBD2. The CDR3 totals 14 residues. With 4 bases clipped from V and 5 bases from J, the junction kept 5 bases outside the gene matches. Germline V CDR1 and CDR2: SQVTM, ANQGSEA. The CDR3 DNA follows: TGCAGCGTTGGACTAGCGGGATGGGAAGATACGCAGTATTTT. It yields the protein CSVGLAGWEDTQYF.

A few counts support this clonotype. The chain links TRBV19 to TRBJ2-5; D possibly corresponds to TRBD2 (6 bases). From germline, CDR1 is LNHDA and CDR2 SQIVND (reference sequence). Trimming stripped 2 bases from V and 5 bases from J, with 12 bases between. The CDR3 spans 14 residues. The DNA of the CDR3 is TGTGCCAGTAGTATACTAGGGGCGGGGGAGACCCAGTACTTC. It is translated as CASSILGAGETQYF. The full variable domain, its missing parts supplied by reference TRBV19 and TRBJ2-5, is DGGITQSPKYLFRKEGQNVTLSCEQNLNHDAMYWYRQDPGQGLRLIYYSQIVNDFQKGDIAEGYSVSREKKESFPLTVTSAQKNPTAFYLCASSILGAGETQYFGPGTRLLVL.

J is TRBJ2-5 and V is TRBV11-2, with D uncertain. Germline V gene lookup returns CDR1 SGHAT and CDR2 FQNNGV. The CDR3 is made up of 17 amino acids. The V gene lost 1 base and the J gene lost 0 bases, with 15 bases spanning the gap. CDR3: CASSLVAYGRDQETQYF. Here the CDR3 DNA reads TGTGCCAGCAGCTTAGTTGCGTACGGTAGAGACCAAGAGACCCAGTACTTC.

This clonotype has at least ten counts. The rearrangement links TRBV28 to TRBJ1-2; the D is unclear. The length of the CDR3 is 16 residues. The V and J ends lost 2 bases and 2 bases respectively, with 15 bases between them. Looked up from germline, CDR1 is MDHEN and CDR2 is SYDVKM. The CDR3 reads CASSLEWNRLNYGYTF. CDR3 nucleotide sequence: TGTGCCAGCAGTTTAGAGTGGAACCGGCTGAACTATGGCTACACCTTC.

The rearrangement uses TRBV11-2 and TRBJ1-1; tentative D call: TRBD1 (5 bases). The length of the CDR3 is 15 residues. V lost 5 bases and J 0 bases, leaving 13 bases between the germline ends. Per the germline V gene, CDR1 is SGHAT and CDR2 is FQNNGV. CDR3 protein: CASSPRQTMNTEAFF. In DNA form, the CDR3 reads TGTGCCAGCAGCCCCCGACAGACCATGAACACTGAAGCTTTCTTT.

This clonotype was counted at least ten times. The chain has TRBV9 and TRBJ1-2, with D possibly being TRBD1 (5 bases). In germline, CDR1 is SGDLS, CDR2 YYNGEE. The V gene lost 5 bases and the J gene lost 4 bases, with 9 bases spanning the gap. The CDR3 contains 12 residues. DNA of the CDR3: TGTGCCAGCAGGAGGGGAACCTATGGCTACACCTTC. Its translation is CASRRGTYGYTF.

This clonotype was counted many times. This chain uses TRBV2 with TRBJ1-3; maybe TRBD1 (5 bases). This CDR3 has 15 residues. V shed 3 bases and J shed 0 bases, with 9 bases lying between them. Germline V lookup: CDR1 SNHLY, CDR2 FYNNEI. CDR3 protein: CASSDWGFSGNTIYF. The CDR3 DNA reads TGTGCCAGCAGTGATTGGGGCTTCTCTGGAAACACCATATATTTT.

This clonotype showed up many times. The rearrangement joins TRBV3-1 to TRBJ2-7, with 13 bases identical to TRBD2. Looked up from germline, CDR1 is LGHDT and CDR2 is YNNKEL (reference sequence). The CDR3 runs to 16 residues. V lost 3 bases to trimming and J lost 0 bases; unmatched junction nucleotides: 2. CDR3 in amino acids: CASSQGLAGHSYEQYF. The CDR3 region has the DNA TGTGCCAGCAGCCAGGGACTAGCGGGGCACTCCTACGAGCAGTACTTC.

This clonotype was detected ten times or more. This sequence joins TRBV11-2 and TRBJ2-7; 8 bases are shared with TRBD2. The CDR3 has 15 amino acids. The trim removed 1 base at V and 3 bases at J, leaving 5 bases unmatched. Germline CDR1 and CDR2: SGHAT and FQNNGV. In DNA form, the CDR3 reads TGTGCCAGCAGCTTAGGTCAAGCGGGAGACTACGAGCAGTACTTC. Encoded protein: CASSLGQAGDYEQYF.

The table lists this clonotype with a few counts. The chain is built from TRBV10-3 and TRBJ2-3; the match to TRBD2 covers 14 bases. CDR1 and CDR2 from the germline V gene are ENHRY and SYGVKD. V lost 3 bases and J lost 10; bases outside the gene matches: 9. The CDR3 runs 16 residues. This CDR3 reads CAISESRLAGGSAQYF. The CDR3 DNA reads TGTGCCATCAGTGAATCCAGACTAGCGGGGGGGTCTGCGCAGTATTTT.

In its sample, this clonotype was seen many times. The chain's CDR3 is CASSPMRGSYEQYF. DNA of the CDR3: TGTGCCAGCAGCCCCATGCGGGGCTCCTACGAGCAGTACTTC. The chain is built from TRBV11-1 and TRBJ2-7, with D possibly matching TRBD2 (6 bases). This CDR3 contains 14 residues. CDR1 and CDR2 (germline): SGHAT, FQDESV (reference sequence). V was shortened by 5 bases and J by 0 bases, with 11 bases between the two germline ends.

In its sample, this clonotype was seen a few times. The chain carries TRBV29-1 and TRBJ1-4; D possibly corresponds to TRBD1 (6 bases). Germline values: CDR1 SQVTM, CDR2 ANQGSEA. V was trimmed by 5 bases and J by 0 bases, leaving 16 bases between them. This CDR3 region has 16 residues. DNA of the CDR3: TGCAGCGTTTCTCATGAATCAGGGGCAACTAATGAAAAACTGTTTTTT. It codes for CSVSHESGATNEKLFF.

The table lists this clonotype with many counts. V and J are TRBV25-1 and TRBJ2-1; perhaps TRBD1 as D (5 bases). V was pared by 6 bases and J by 10 bases, with 7 bases between. CDR1 is MGHDK, CDR2 SYGVNS, per germline. This CDR3 has 10 residues. The CDR3 region has the DNA TGTGCCAGCAGAAAGGGGGAGCAGTTCTTC. Translation gives CASRKGEQFF.

This clonotype was counted once. This chain connects TRBV2 to TRBJ1-5, with 7 bases that match TRBD1. V shed 6 bases and J 0 bases; nucleotides not matched to a gene: 5. In germline, CDR1 is SNHLY, CDR2 FYNNEI. The CDR3 sequence is 15 residues long. CDR3 sequence: CASSRQGNSNQPQHF. DNA for the CDR3: TGTGCCAGCAGCAGACAGGGAAATAGCAATCAGCCCCAGCATTTT.

The table lists this clonotype with a few counts. This chain uses TRBV5-6 with TRBJ1-4; 8 positions agree with TRBD1. Germline V gives CDR1 SGHDT, CDR2 YYEEEE. This CDR3 is 15 amino acids long. The trim removed 4 bases at V and 3 bases at J, leaving 5 bases unmatched. CDR3 residues: CASSGETGANEKLFF. In nucleotides, the CDR3 is TGTGCCAGCAGCGGAGAGACAGGGGCTAATGAAAAACTGTTTTTT.

DNA of the CDR3: TGTGCCAGTACCTTACAGGGTACTGGAAACACCATATATTTT. Its translation: CASTLQGTGNTIYF. The V call is TRBV19, the J call TRBJ1-3; perhaps TRBD1 as D (6 bases). CDR3 length: 14 amino acids. V lost 7 bases, J lost 2 bases, and 12 bases lay in between. Germline V gene lookup returns CDR1 LNHDA and CDR2 SQIVND (reference sequence).

The CDR3 nucleotides read TGTGCCATCAGTGAGTCGGGAAGCCCGTACACTGAAGCTTTCTTT. Amino acids: CAISESGSPYTEAFF. The gene calls are TRBV10-3 and TRBJ1-1, with D unclear. V was shortened by 0 bases and J by 3 bases, with 11 bases between the two germline ends. The CDR3 runs 15 residues. The V gene's germline CDR1 is ENHRY and CDR2 SYGVKD.

The genes are TRBV6-2 or TRBV6-3 and TRBJ2-2; 8 bases match TRBD1. Per the germline V gene, CDR1 is MNHEY and CDR2 is SVGEGT. The CDR3 has 15 residues. J was trimmed by 5 bases and V by 6 bases; bases with no gene match: 8. The CDR3, as DNA: TGTGCCAGCAGCTACCGGACAGGGAGAACCGGGGAGCTGTTTTTT. Translated, it gives CASSYRTGRTGELFF.

The sample holds many counts of this clonotype. The rearrangement links TRBV15 to TRBJ2-7; 7 nucleotides match TRBD1. Germline V gives CDR1 LNHNV, CDR2 YYDKDF (reference sequence). The CDR3 length is 14 residues. V shed 3 bases, J shed 2 bases, and the junction held 4 bases outside the gene matches. The CDR3 reads CATSRPGTAYEQYF. The CDR3 DNA is TGTGCCACCAGCAGGCCCGGGACAGCCTACGAGCAGTACTTC.

The rearrangement links TRBV5-1 to TRBJ1-1, with D possibly matching TRBD1 (5 bases). CDR1 and CDR2 from the germline V gene are SGHRS and YFSETQ. V lost 2 bases, J lost 0 bases, and 17 bases lay in between. The CDR3 loop spans 17 amino acids. CDR3 residues: CASSLPLPTEMNTEAFF. The CDR3 nucleotides are TGCGCCAGCAGCTTACCTCTCCCGACAGAAATGAACACTGAAGCTTTCTTT.

In its sample, this clonotype was seen a few times. The conserved phenylalanine or tryptophan normally closing the CDR3 is absent here, so this likely arose from a read error. The rearrangement uses TRBV6-1 and TRBJ2-2; no firm D call. The CDR3 loop spans 15 amino acids. V was shortened by 6 bases and J by 4 bases, with 15 bases between the two germline ends. Per the germline V gene, CDR1 is MNHNS and CDR2 is SASEGT. This chain's CDR3 is CASSHSEGSTGELFL. In DNA, the CDR3 is TGTGCCAGCAGCCACTCCGAAGGTAGCACCGGGGAGCTGTTTCTT.

V and J are TRBV6-9 and TRBJ2-1, with D possibly TRBD2 on 5 matching bases. The germline gives CDR1 MNHGY, CDR2 SVAAGI. The CDR3 is 15 amino acids. V was trimmed by 4 bases and J by 6 bases, leaving 16 bases between them. Written as DNA, the CDR3 is TGTGCCAGCAGTTTATACGCGGTTGGGAGCAATGAGCAGTTCTTC. Protein sequence: CASSLYAVGSNEQFF.

The sample holds many counts of this clonotype. This rearrangement joins TRBV5-1 to TRBJ2-1, with 11 bases fitting TRBD1. V was clipped by 3 bases and J by 5 bases; unmatched bases: 7. Germline V gene lookup returns CDR1 SGHRS and CDR2 YFSETQ. This CDR3 has 16 amino acids. Here the CDR3 reads CASSSAGTGGHNEQFF. The CDR3, as DNA: TGCGCCAGCAGCTCGGCCGGGACAGGGGGTCACAATGAGCAGTTCTTC. Using reference TRBV5-1 and TRBJ2-1 for the parts outside the CDR3, the full variable domain is KAGVTQTPRYLIKTRGQQVTLSCSPISGHRSVSWYQQTPGQGLQFLFEYFSETQRNKGNFPGRFSGRQFSNSRSEMNVSTLELGDSALYLCASSSAGTGGHNEQFFGPGTRLTVL.

In this sample, this clonotype turned up many times. This chain links TRBV6-6 with TRBJ1-4; a possible D gene is TRBD1 (5 bases). Trimming left V 2 bases short and J 8 bases short, with 15 bases between. This CDR3 is built from 15 residues. In germline, CDR1 is MNHNY, CDR2 SVGAGI (reference sequence). CDR3 DNA: TGTGCCAGCAGTTACCACCGGGACTACGGAGAAAAACTGTTTTTT. Its protein product is CASSYHRDYGEKLFF.